This TCR beta chain was captured in a study of CXCR3-negative and CXCR3-positive naive CD8 T cells. Background on the study: The libraries yielded roughly 150 million TRB reads, about 1.5 +/- 0.3 million each. General study points: A higher hydrophobicity marked the TRB CDR3s of CXCR3-positive naive cells versus CXCR3-negative naive cells.

A note on this clonotype: Its antigen is currently unknown.

Germline V CDR1 and CDR2: SQVTM, ANQGSEA. CDR3 length: 12 amino acids. Via 5' RACE with UMI labels, TRB cDNA libraries were prepared. TCRdb reworked the 5' RACE reads into one entry per CDR3 protein, no DNA. The sample has around 65,000 distinct CDR3 sequences. Every subset of CD8+ T cells was sorted in triplicate at approximately 300,000 cells each. This TCR was sampled from a human donor in good health. Some clones in this sample may be carry-over from other donors' samples. The chain links TRBV29-1 to TRBJ2-7; the TRBD1 assignment by TCRdb is unverifiable without DNA. Input material: naive CXCR3+ CD8+ T cells from blood. Subset meaning: CD45RO-CCR7+CD27+CD95- naive CD8+ T cells expressing CXCR3 (TNR3+). The CDR3 reads CSVIRPGQGQYF.